Presented here are 3 T cell receptor beta chains from one specimen sequenced in a study of cytomegalovirus exposure and HLA in healthy donors. The PCR employed 60 Vbeta primers together with 13 Jbeta primers. The assay was immunoSEQ multiplex PCR, and TCRdb's table has in-frame clones only and misses some. The repertoire has around 140,000 clones, about 70% of them found once; the top ten carry roughly 2%. What was sequenced was PBMCs. The receptors stem from an older woman in good health and CMV-seropositive.

This clone showed up just a few times. V gene TRBV5-1 combines with J gene TRBJ1-1, with 12 bases fitting TRBD1. This CDR3 has 15 amino acids. Germline values: CDR1 SGHRS, CDR2 YFSETQ. J gave up 5 bases and V 3 bases, and 5 bases lay outside the gene matches. CDR3 in amino acids: CASSSGQGARTEAFF. DNA for the CDR3: TGCGCCAGCAGCTCGGGACAGGGGGCGCGTACTGAAGCTTTCTTT.

This sequence joins TRBV6-1 and TRBJ2-1, with D possibly being TRBD1 (6 bases). Between the trimmed V and J ends, which lost 6 bases and 12 bases, there was a span of 12 bases. The germline gives CDR1 MNHNS, CDR2 SASEGT. This CDR3 is 11 amino acids long. The CDR3 loop is CASRQDSRQFF. The CDR3 bases are TGTGCCAGCAGACAGGACAGTAGGCAGTTCTTC.

This clone has just one count. V gene TRBV7-9 combines with J gene TRBJ2-7; 12 bases are a match to TRBD2. The V and J ends lost 5 bases and 6 bases, in that order; junction bases with no gene match: 11. Germline V gene sequence: CDR1 SEHNR, CDR2 FQNEAQ (reference sequence). The CDR3 has 16 amino acids. The CDR3 loop reads CASSHPSTSGSSEQYF. The CDR3 bases are TGTGCCAGCAGCCACCCCTCGACTAGCGGGAGTAGCGAGCAGTACTTC.